This TCR beta chain is from a study of cytomegalovirus exposure and HLA in healthy donors. The study's findings and limits: Cytomegalovirus status was reportedly diagnosed by the classifier with high sensitivity and specificity.

TCRdb keeps only in-frame clones here, not all; method: immunoSEQ multiplex PCR. The sample contains 130,000 to 150,000 clones, 91% of which appear only once. In regard to this clone: Its antigen is unknown.

Germline V gene data show CDR1 as SGHRS and CDR2 as YFSETQ. CDR3 length equals 13 residues. V lost 2 bases and J lost 9; bases outside the gene matches: 4. Sequenced material: PBMCs. This receptor was identified in a man aged 18 to 30 in good health and CMV-seronegative. The chain combines TRBV5-1 with TRBJ2-1; TRBD1 matches at 8 bases. The CDR3 nucleotides read TGCGCCAGCAGCTTATCCAGGGGGCCTGAGCAGTTCTTC. Its protein is CASSLSRGPEQFF.